Presented here are 30 T cell receptor beta chains from one specimen sequenced in a study of CD8+ T cells in alopecia areata. Following RNA extraction, reverse transcription yielded cDNA that acted as the sequencing template. The method was immunoSEQ multiplex PCR; TCRdb's version includes in-frame clones alone and lacks a portion of them. The table records about 270,000 clones, around 64% of them present only once. Noted treatment: oral pan-JAK inhibitor, 5-10 mg twice daily. Here the sequenced sample was CD4+ T cells sorted from blood, taken around week 54, from a patient treated with tofacitinib. These receptors were collected from a human donor with alopecia areata.

The CDR3 sequence: CASRLAGARGDTQYF. Written as DNA, the CDR3 is TGCGCCAGCCGACTAGCGGGGGCCAGGGGAGATACGCAGTATTTT. The V and J genes are TRBV5-1 and TRBJ2-3, with TRBD2 matching 12 bases. Germline loops: CDR1 SGHRS, CDR2 YFSETQ. V lost 7 bases to trimming and J lost 5 bases; unmatched junction nucleotides: 8. The CDR3 consists of 15 residues. Complete variable domain (other parts from reference TRBV5-1 and TRBJ2-3): KAGVTQTPRYLIKTRGQQVTLSCSPISGHRSVSWYQQTPGQGLQFLFEYFSETQRNKGNFPGRFSGRQFSNSRSEMNVSTLELGDSALYLCASRLAGARGDTQYFGPGTRLTVL.

The chain couples TRBV7-3 to TRBJ1-1; D is undetermined. The CDR3 has 14 residues. Deletions cut 6 bases from V and 2 bases from J, with 13 bases between. Germline lookup yields CDR1 SGHTA and CDR2 FQGTGA. The CDR3 spells CASSPEGLNTEAFF. CDR3 coding DNA: TGTGCCAGCAGTCCCGAGGGTCTTAACACTGAAGCTTTCTTT. The whole variable domain, remainder taken from reference TRBV7-3 and TRBJ1-1, is GAGVSQTPSNKVTEKGKYVELRCDPISGHTALYWYRQSLGQGPEFLIYFQGTGAADDSGLPNDRFFAVRPEGSVSTLKIQRTERGDSAVYLCASSPEGLNTEAFFGQGTRLTVV.

The CDR3 reads CASSLTRSSTDTQYF. The CDR3 DNA follows: TGTGCCAGCAGCTTAACGCGGTCAAGCACAGATACGCAGTATTTT. The V gene is TRBV7-3, the J gene TRBJ2-3; D gene ambiguous. The germline V and J ends were trimmed by 0 bases and 0 bases, with 7 bases remaining between them. CDR1 SGHTA and CDR2 FQGTGA come from the germline V gene. The CDR3 loop spans 15 amino acids.

CDR3 DNA: TGCGCCAGCAGCTTGGCACCGGGACAGGGCGACGAGCAGTACTTC. Amino acid sequence: CASSLAPGQGDEQYF. The V call is TRBV5-1, the J call TRBJ2-7, with 9 bases aligning to TRBD1. This CDR3 has 15 residues. V lost 0 bases to trimming and J lost 5 bases; unmatched junction nucleotides: 6. From germline, CDR1 is SGHRS and CDR2 YFSETQ.

A single count supports this clone. The chain uses TRBV2 and TRBJ2-5; the D gene is possibly TRBD1 (5 bases). CDR1 and CDR2 (germline): SNHLY, FYNNEI. CDR3 length equals 15 residues. V was clipped by 3 bases and J by 1 base, with 12 bases between them. The CDR3 spells CASSEAPRGQETQYF. CDR3 nucleotides: TGTGCCAGCAGTGAGGCCCCTAGGGGCCAAGAGACCCAGTACTTC.

The CDR3 loop reads CASSSMTGLSTEQFF. The CDR3 DNA reads as TGCGCCAGCAGCTCTATGACAGGGCTATCGACTGAGCAGTTCTTC. V usage is TRBV5-1 and J usage is TRBJ2-1, with TRBD1 matching 7 bases. V was pared by 3 bases and J by 9 bases, with 12 bases of the junction left unmatched. The CDR3 sequence is 15 residues long. The germline V gene encodes CDR1 SGHRS and CDR2 YFSETQ. Combining the CDR3 with reference TRBV5-1 and TRBJ2-1 gives the whole variable domain KAGVTQTPRYLIKTRGQQVTLSCSPISGHRSVSWYQQTPGQGLQFLFEYFSETQRNKGNFPGRFSGRQFSNSRSEMNVSTLELGDSALYLCASSSMTGLSTEQFFGPGTRLTVL.

The chain joins TRBV7-2 to TRBJ2-1, with D possibly being TRBD2 (7 bases). Germline CDR1 reads SGHTA; CDR2 reads FQGNSA. The CDR3 spans 15 residues. The V and J ends lost 6 bases and 6 bases respectively, with 18 bases between them. CDR3 sequence (DNA): TGTGCCAGCAGTAAGGCTGGCGGGGGCCTCAATGAGCAGTTCTTC. Its translation is CASSKAGGGLNEQFF.

This chain links TRBV30 with TRBJ1-5; D gene unclear. Germline lookup yields CDR1 GTSNPN and CDR2 SVGIG (reference sequence). The CDR3 contains 12 residues. Trimming took 2 bases from V and 2 from J, leaving 4 bases between them. DNA for the CDR3: TGTGCCTGGAGTCGGCGCAATCAGCCCCAGCATTTT. This encodes CAWSRRNQPQHF.

The chain uses TRBV7-3 and TRBJ2-7; possibly TRBD2 for D (5 bases). The V gene lost 5 bases and the J gene lost 2 bases, with 13 bases spanning the gap. The CDR3 has 14 amino acids. Germline V CDR1 and CDR2: SGHTA, FQGTGA. The CDR3 DNA is TGTGCCAGCAGCCCGTCCCCCGGGGCCTACGAGCAGTACTTC. The encoded protein is CASSPSPGAYEQYF.

V is TRBV5-6 and J is TRBJ1-1; D not resolved. In germline, CDR1 is SGHDT, CDR2 YYEEEE. The CDR3 covers 15 residues. The V end lost 2 bases, the J end lost 0 bases, and 11 bases lay between the germline ends. As DNA, the CDR3 is TGTGCCAGCAGCTTTACAAGGAGATTGAACACTGAAGCTTTCTTT. This codes for CASSFTRRLNTEAFF.

The rearrangement joins TRBV9 to TRBJ1-1; no clear D gene. Deletions cut 2 bases from V and 4 bases from J, with 9 bases between. Per germline, CDR1 SGDLS and CDR2 YYNGEE. This CDR3 region has 13 residues. CDR3 sequence reads: CASSVITGTEAFF. The CDR3 DNA sequence: TGTGCCAGCAGCGTTATCACGGGCACTGAAGCTTTCTTT. Variable domain in full (rest from reference TRBV9 and TRBJ1-1): DSGVTQTPKHLITATGQRVTLRCSPRSGDLSVYWYQQSLDQGLQFLIQYYNGEERAKGNILERFSAQQFPDLHSELNLSSLELGDSALYFCASSVITGTEAFFGQGTRLTVV.

This chain connects TRBV4-1 to TRBJ1-2; D not certain. Trimming removed 0 bases at V and 0 bases at J, with 11 bases between. In germline, CDR1 is MGHRA, CDR2 YSYEKL. The CDR3 runs to 16 residues. The DNA for the CDR3 is TGCGCCAGCAGCCAAGACCGGACGACGGCTAACTATGGCTACACCTTC. Protein sequence: CASSQDRTTANYGYTF.

To note about this clone: Different DNA sequences within this sample yield the same CDR3. The rearrangement uses TRBV10-3 and TRBJ2-3; the D gene is possibly TRBD1 (6 bases). V lost 6 bases and J lost 6, with 7 bases in between. CDR1 ENHRY and CDR2 SYGVKD come from the germline V gene. This CDR3 comprises 11 residues. CDR3 in amino acids: CAIRQGDTQYF. The CDR3 coding sequence is TGTGCCATCAGGCAGGGGGATACGCAGTATTTT.

This chain connects TRBV2 to TRBJ2-1, with a possible D match to TRBD2 (6 bases). Trimming cost V 7 bases and J 5 bases, with 15 bases left between them. CDR1 SNHLY and CDR2 FYNNEI come from the germline V gene. The CDR3 is 14 amino acids. CDR3 DNA: TGTGCCAGCACGGGGGACCTAGGCCACAATGAGCAGTTCTTC. It codes for CASTGDLGHNEQFF.

V gene TRBV7-2 combines with J gene TRBJ2-2; D is unresolved. The CDR3 sequence is 12 residues long. V lost 4 bases and J lost 6, with 6 bases in between. Germline CDR1 reads SGHTA; CDR2 reads FQGNSA. CDR3 nucleotide sequence: TGTGCCAGCAGCTCCCGAGCCGGGGAGCTGTTTTTT. Its translation is CASSSRAGELFF.

This clone has a handful of counts. The chain recombines TRBV7-2 with TRBJ2-7, with 13 bases identical to TRBD2. Germline values: CDR1 SGHTA, CDR2 FQGNSA. J gave up 4 bases and V 7 bases, and 13 bases lay outside the gene matches. The CDR3 covers 17 residues. This chain's CDR3 is CASTQQGGTSGAYEQYF. The CDR3 DNA is TGTGCCAGCACCCAACAAGGGGGGACTAGCGGGGCTTACGAGCAGTACTTC.

This chain joins TRBV27 and TRBJ2-1; 7 positions agree with TRBD2. CDR3 length: 16 amino acids. The germline CDR1 and CDR2 sequences are MNHEY and SMNVEV (reference sequence). The J segment lost 0 bases and the V segment lost 6 bases, leaving 8 bases of the junction unmatched. This chain's CDR3 is CASSQGLGPSYNEQFF. Here the CDR3 DNA reads TGTGCCAGCAGCCAAGGACTAGGACCCTCCTACAATGAGCAGTTCTTC.

The rearrangement joins TRBV5-6 to TRBJ2-2, with D perhaps matching TRBD1 or TRBD2 (5 bases each). Germline V gives CDR1 SGHDT, CDR2 YYEEEE. This CDR3 spans 15 amino acids. Trimming left V 1 base short and J 2 bases short, with 9 bases between. CDR3 loop: CASSLLGPNTGELFF. The CDR3 DNA sequence: TGTGCCAGCAGCTTGCTGGGACCTAACACCGGGGAGCTGTTTTTT. Complete variable domain (other parts from reference TRBV5-6 and TRBJ2-2): DAGVTQSPTHLIKTRGQQVTLRCSPKSGHDTVSWYQQALGQGPQFIFQYYEEEERQRGNFPDRFSGHQFPNYSSELNVNALLLGDSALYLCASSLLGPNTGELFFGEGSRLTVL.

This clone was recorded a few times. The chain is built from TRBV7-2 and TRBJ2-3; 8 positions match TRBD2. This CDR3 is built from 14 residues. J gave up 5 bases and V 3 bases, and 4 bases lay outside the gene matches. CDR1 is SGHTA and CDR2 is FQGNSA in the germline V gene. CDR3 nucleotide sequence: TGTGCCAGCAGCTTCGCAAGCGGGGGAGATACGCAGTATTTT. It codes for CASSFASGGDTQYF.

CDR3 amino acids: CASSLSGEADTQYF. The CDR3 DNA sequence: TGTGCCAGCAGCCTGAGCGGGGAGGCAGATACGCAGTATTTT. The J gene is TRBJ2-3, the V gene TRBV11-2, with 7 bases fitting TRBD2. This CDR3 contains 14 residues. Germline CDR1 SGHAT, CDR2 FQNNGV. Trimming took 5 bases from V and 4 from J; bases not matched to a gene: 6.

The chain has TRBV4-2 and TRBJ1-2; D gene ambiguous. The germline V and J ends were trimmed by 0 bases and 8 bases, with 16 bases remaining between them. Germline V gene data show CDR1 as LGHNA and CDR2 as YNFKEQ. CDR3 size: 15 residues. CDR3 DNA sequence: TGTGCCAGCAGCCAAGATTGGACTTCCCGAAGCGGCTACACCTTC. It translates to CASSQDWTSRSGYTF.

V is TRBV7-9 and J is TRBJ1-5; D unresolved. The CDR3 is 14 residues long. Trimming left V 5 bases short and J 3 bases short, with 11 bases between. Germline CDR1 SEHNR, CDR2 FQNEAQ (reference sequence). CDR3 sequence reads: CASSLTEINQPQHF. CDR3 in DNA: TGTGCCAGCAGCCTTACAGAAATCAATCAGCCCCAGCATTTT.

This clone was counted between two and nine times. The chain combines TRBV7-9 with TRBJ1-3, with TRBD1 matching 9 bases. The length of the CDR3 is 14 residues. V dropped 5 bases and J dropped 4; count of bases not matched to a gene: 3. Germline V lookup: CDR1 SEHNR, CDR2 FQNEAQ (reference sequence). The CDR3 DNA reads TGTGCCAGCAGCCTCGGGACAGGGGGAAACACCATATATTTT. Translating it yields CASSLGTGGNTIYF.

The chain employs TRBV5-1 and TRBJ2-6, with D unclear. Germline values: CDR1 SGHRS, CDR2 YFSETQ. The ends were cut back, 2 bases at V and 2 bases at J, with 11 bases in the middle. The CDR3 covers 16 residues. The CDR3 region has the DNA TGCGCCAGCAGCTTCGACAATCTCGCTGGGGCCAACGTCCTGACTTTC. It codes for CASSFDNLAGANVLTF.

This clone has more than one count but fewer than ten. The chain couples TRBV7-3 to TRBJ2-2; D not certain. Trimming took 2 bases from V and 0 from J, leaving 7 bases between them. This CDR3 has 15 amino acids. Germline V gives CDR1 SGHTA, CDR2 FQGTGA. CDR3 sequence (DNA): TGTGCCAGCAGCTTAGGGATCGCGAACACCGGGGAGCTGTTTTTT. This codes for CASSLGIANTGELFF.

V usage is TRBV18 and J usage is TRBJ1-2; no definite D call. Germline CDR1 reads KGHSH; CDR2 reads LQKENI. CDR3 length: 14 residues. Trimming shortened V by 2 bases and J by 7 bases, and 14 bases separated the two germline ends. The CDR3 DNA is TGTGCCAGCTCACCAGAAGGGTTCTCCGGTGGCTACACCTTC. Encoded protein: CASSPEGFSGGYTF.

The chain has TRBV7-6 and TRBJ1-2; D ambiguous. The germline V and J ends were trimmed by 4 bases and 8 bases, with 17 bases remaining between them. Germline V lookup: CDR1 SGHVS, CDR2 FNYEAQ. This CDR3 comprises 14 residues. CDR3 sequence: CASSSSDSGIGYTF. The DNA of the CDR3 is TGTGCCAGCAGCTCCTCTGACTCGGGGATAGGCTACACCTTC.

The chain recombines TRBV2 with TRBJ2-5; D is uncertain. V was clipped by 5 bases and J by 5 bases, with 3 bases between them. The germline V gene encodes CDR1 SNHLY and CDR2 FYNNEI. The CDR3 is 10 amino acids. The CDR3 is CASSYETQYF. The CDR3 coding sequence is TGTGCCAGCAGTTACGAGACCCAGTACTTC.

The chain joins TRBV4-1 to TRBJ2-1; D tentatively fits TRBD1 or TRBD2 (6 bases each). CDR3 size: 16 residues. CDR1 and CDR2 (germline): MGHRA, YSYEKL. Between the trimmed V and J ends, which lost 5 bases and 4 bases, there was a span of 18 bases. CDR3 sequence (DNA): TGCGCCAGCAGCGACCTTCCGGGGGACACGTACAATGAGCAGTTCTTC. Residues: CASSDLPGDTYNEQFF.

V usage is TRBV4-1 and J usage is TRBJ1-6, with a tentative D call TRBD1 (6 bases). Germline V CDR1 and CDR2: MGHRA, YSYEKL. This CDR3 contains 16 residues. Trimming removed 0 bases at V and 4 bases at J, with 10 bases between. DNA of the CDR3: TGCGCCAGCAGCCAAGAGGCCGGGACATATAATTCACCCCTCCACTTT. Translation gives CASSQEAGTYNSPLHF.